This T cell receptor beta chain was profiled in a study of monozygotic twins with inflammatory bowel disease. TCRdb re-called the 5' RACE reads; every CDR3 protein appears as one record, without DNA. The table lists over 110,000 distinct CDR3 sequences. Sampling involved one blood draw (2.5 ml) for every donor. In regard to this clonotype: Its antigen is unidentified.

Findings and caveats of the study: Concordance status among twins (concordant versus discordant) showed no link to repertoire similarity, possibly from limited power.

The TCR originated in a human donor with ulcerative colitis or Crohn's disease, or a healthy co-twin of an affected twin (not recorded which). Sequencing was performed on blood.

The CDR3 reads CASSLGLYRQKPYEQYF. The chain joins TRBV5-6 to TRBJ2-7. This CDR3 is 17 amino acids long. Per the germline V gene, CDR1 is SGHDT and CDR2 is YYEEEE.